This T cell receptor beta chain emerged from a study of blood T cell repertoires in COVID-19. Individuals aged 18 to 89 years were recruited from approximately 24 US areas. Per the study methods: Researchers report that nucleated cell counts were estimated from reference gene primer amplification. Produced via immunoSEQ multiplex PCR; TCRdb's table is partial and in-frame only. That table furnishes V, J and clone size, whereas the DNA furnished D and trimming. The sample includes roughly 46,000 clones, about 88% of them seen just once. The CDR3 extends over 11 amino acids. Germline V gene sequence: CDR1 SGHVS, CDR2 FQNEAQ. Trimming removed 3 bases at V and 10 bases at J, with 9 bases between.

This clonotype was sampled from a woman aged 50 to 60 who had recovered from COVID-19. Sequencing input: PBMCs or T cells enriched from blood (not recorded which). This rearrangement joins TRBV7-8 to TRBJ1-2, with D possibly TRBD1 on 5 matching bases. The CDR3 DNA follows: TGTGCCAGCAGCTTGCAGGGTGTCTACACCTTC. Its translation is CASSLQGVYTF.